This T cell receptor beta chain was identified in a study of neurological immune-mediated disorders. The team produced cDNA through 5'RACE using 10-nucleotide random UMIs. Each CDR3 protein gets one entry after TCRdb re-called the 5' RACE reads with MiXCR. The repertoire holds about 59,000 distinct CDR3 sequences, with approximately 3.7% as singletons. This clonotype was seen repeatedly, ten times or more. CDR3 length: 16 residues. Germline CDR1 and CDR2: SEHNR and FQNEAQ (reference sequence). After removal of 1 base from V and 6 bases from J, the junction contained 9 bases not matched to a gene. Sequencing was performed on PBMCs. This TCR was recovered from a woman between 45 and 65 years old with multiple sclerosis. This rearrangement joins TRBV7-9 to TRBJ2-1, with 7 bases aligning to TRBD2. The CDR3 DNA is TGTGCCAGCAGCTTAGTTGTTAGCGGGCGAAGCAATGAGCAGTTCTTC. It codes for CASSLVVSGRSNEQFF.